This T cell receptor beta chain emerged from a study of cytotoxic CD8 clonotypes in ibrutinib-treated CLL. Looking at the study overall: Productive templates averaged approximately 250,000 per sample, and productive rearrangements more than 80,000. Study-wide results and limits: There were differences in sampling times between sustained-remission and progressing patients.

Assay: immunoSEQ multiplex PCR; the TCRdb copy retains only in-frame clones and omits some. The profile covers about 27,000 clones, with 55% to 75% appearing a single time and approximately 50% taken by the ten largest. A note on this clone: The antigen is not known.

This receptor was identified in a human donor with chronic lymphocytic leukemia. Source: PBMCs, taken after 24 months of ibrutinib treatment.

The chain's CDR3 is CASSPGTIGYGYTF. CDR3 sequence (DNA): TGTGCCAGCTCTCCCGGGACAATCGGCTATGGCTACACCTTC. V is TRBV18 and J is TRBJ1-2; a possible D gene is TRBD1 (6 bases). Trimming removed 6 bases at V and 4 bases at J, with 15 bases between. CDR3 length: 14 residues. Germline lookup yields CDR1 KGHSH and CDR2 LQKENI.